Listed below are T cell receptor beta chains from one sample, sequenced in a study of shared clonotypes between healthy human individuals. The repertoire was sequenced with immunoSEQ multiplex PCR; TCRdb's copy has only in-frame clones and lacks some. Among more than 2,000,000 clones, about 92% were seen once, and the ten largest hold about 0.39%. The sample was naive CD4+ T cells from PBMCs. These receptors all come from a man younger than 30 in good health. Some clones in this sample may be carry-over from other donors' samples. Each CDR3 is given with its conserved first and last residue. The D gene is left open where the match is weak. Where a row states a size, it is once, few, many or the class of an expanded clone; other rows omit it.

-	-	TRBJ1-2	TRBV7-2	TGTGCCAGCAGGCCCCGGGGAGGAGCTAACTATGGCTACACCTTC	CASRPRGGANYGYTF
-	-	TRBJ1-2	TRBV7-9	TGTGCCAGCAGCCTGCTCGACAGAACTAACTATGGCTACACCTTC	CASSLLDRTNYGYTF
-	TRBD1	TRBJ2-1	TRBV11-2	TGTGCCAGCAGCTCCTTCATTCGGACAGGGGGCTACTACAATGAGCAGTTCTTC	CASSSFIRTGGYYNEQFF
-	TRBD2	TRBJ2-5	TRBV29-1	TGCAGCGTTGTGCGGGGGGGCAAGACCCAGTACTTC	CSVVRGGKTQYF
-	TRBD1	TRBJ1-4	TRBV7-9	TGTGCCAGCAGCGGACAGGCTAATGAAAAACTGTTTTTT	CASSGQANEKLFF
-	TRBD2	TRBJ2-3	TRBV25-1	TGTGCCAGCAGAGGACTAGCGGGAGTACCGAGCACAGATACGCAGTATTTT	CASRGLAGVPSTDTQYF
-	-	TRBJ2-3	TRBV29-1	TGCAGCGTTCAGGGTATCAGCGGCACAGATACGCAGTATTTT	CSVQGISGTDTQYF
-	-	TRBJ2-1	TRBV2	TGTGCCAACCAGGGCGGAGGGGCTTACAATGAGCAGTTCTTC	CANQGGGAYNEQFF
-	TRBD1	TRBJ1-1	TRBV7-2	TGTGCCAGCAGCTATAGCAATTGGGACAGCAACACTGAAGCTTTCTTT	CASSYSNWDSNTEAFF
-	-	TRBJ1-6	TRBV28	TGTGCCAGCCTCGGAAGCTCCTATAATTCACCCCTCCACTTT	CASLGSSYNSPLHF
-	-	TRBJ2-5	TRBV5-6	TGTGCCAGCAGCTCCTATATAAGGGGGGAGAGGCAAGAGACCCAGTACTTC	CASSSYIRGERQETQYF
-	TRBD2	TRBJ2-3	TRBV28	TGTGCCAGCAAACTCACTAGCGGGATTAGCACAGATACGCAGTATTTT	CASKLTSGISTDTQYF
-	TRBD1	TRBJ2-7	TRBV7-2	TGTGCCAGCAGCTTAGCCGGGACAGTCTACGAGCAGTACTTC	CASSLAGTVYEQYF
-	-	TRBJ2-1	TRBV30	TGTGCTTGGGCGGAGAATGAGCAGTTCTTC	CAWAENEQFF
-	-	TRBJ2-3	TRBV23-1	TGCGCCAGCACCCCGGTCCTATGGGGCACAGATACGCAGTATTTT	CASTPVLWGTDTQYF
once	TRBD2	TRBJ2-3	TRBV11-2	TGTGCCAGCAGCCCTACCCGCGGACTAGCGGGAGGGCTAGATACGCAGTATTTT	CASSPTRGLAGGLDTQYF
-	TRBD1	TRBJ2-7	TRBV28	TGTGCCAGCAGTTTATATGGGACAGGGTCCTACGAGCAGTACTTC	CASSLYGTGSYEQYF
-	TRBD1	TRBJ2-7	TRBV7-2	TGTGCCAGCAGCTTGCAGGGACAGGGGTCCGACGAGCAGTACTTC	CASSLQGQGSDEQYF
-	-	TRBJ2-7	TRBV15	TGTGCCACCAGCAGAGAGTGGGGACCCTACGAGCAGTACTTC	CATSREWGPYEQYF
once	-	TRBJ1-5	TRBV6-1	TGTGCCAGCAGCCTACGACGGGAGGTCCAGCATTTT	CASSLRREVQHF
-	-	TRBJ2-2	TRBV11-2	TGTGCCAGCAGCTTAACCCGGCAGCTCACCGGGGAGCTGTTTTTT	CASSLTRQLTGELFF
-	-	TRBJ1-5	TRBV4-1	TGCGCCAGCAGCCGTCTCTTTCCTAATCAGCCCCAGCATTTT	CASSRLFPNQPQHF
-	-	TRBJ2-3	TRBV11-3	TGTGCCAGCAGCTTAGAGCCAGATACGCAGTATTTT	CASSLEPDTQYF